The rows below give T cell receptor beta chains drawn from one sample of a study of Ad26.COV2.S vaccination and SARS-CoV-2 variants. Sequenced by immunoSEQ multiplex PCR; TCRdb stores in-frame clones only, minus some. The sample contains roughly 320,000 clones, more than 70% of which appear only once. Sequencing used peripheral blood, obtained in a trial of Ad26.COV2.S vaccine versus placebo. These receptors were taken from a person aged 18 to 59 who received the Ad26.COV2.S COVID-19 vaccine or a placebo. The CDR3 runs from the conserved cysteine through the conserved F or W. D genes are given only for firm matches. A row's size may be missing; if present it is once, few, many or a size class.

>TRBJ1-3|NA|NA|TRBV6-5
CASSYSSGRNTIYF
TGTGCCAGCAGTTACTCTTCCGGGCGAAACACCATATATTTT
>TRBJ2-5|TRBD2|NA|TRBV5-4
CASSPGGGGAQETQYF
TGTGCCAGCAGCCCGGGAGGCGGGGGGGCCCAAGAGACCCAGTACTTC
>TRBJ2-5|TRBD2|NA|TRBV7-7
CASSLLAGVLETQYF
TGTGCCAGCAGCCTCCTAGCGGGGGTCTTGGAGACCCAGTACTTC
>TRBJ1-1|NA|NA|TRBV2
CASRRRQLNTEAFF
TGTGCCAGCAGGAGGAGGCAGCTGAACACTGAAGCTTTCTTT
>TRBJ2-4|TRBD1|NA|TRBV7-2
CASSIMGQSKNIQYF
TGTGCCAGCAGCATCATGGGACAGAGCAAAAACATTCAGTACTTC
>TRBJ1-2|TRBD1|NA|TRBV10-3
CAISSDRGANYGYTF
TGTGCCATCAGTTCAGACAGGGGAGCTAACTATGGCTACACCTTC
>TRBJ2-7|NA|NA|TRBV7-6
CASSSRAPENYEQYF
TGTGCCAGCAGCTCTCGGGCCCCAGAAAATTACGAGCAGTACTTC
>TRBJ2-1|TRBD1|NA|TRBV7-2
CASSYRDSHNEQFF
TGTGCCAGCAGCTACCGGGACAGCCACAATGAGCAGTTCTTC
>TRBJ2-7|NA|NA|TRBV30
CAWSVQLGSSEGGKTYEQYF
TGTGCCTGGAGTGTACAATTAGGGTCCTCCGAGGGGGGGAAAACCTACGAGCAGTACTTC
>TRBJ2-3|TRBD2|NA|TRBV15
CATSTGRWAGTSMTDTQYF
TGTGCCACCAGCACCGGACGATGGGCCGGGACTAGCATGACAGATACGCAGTATTTT
>TRBJ1-6|NA|NA|TRBV29-1
CSVSTGGLNSPLHF
TGCAGCGTTTCGACAGGAGGACTTAATTCACCCCTCCACTTT
>TRBJ1-5|NA|NA|TRBV6-6
CASSYSGPGQQPQHF
TGTGCCAGCAGTTACTCGGGCCCAGGACAACAGCCCCAGCATTTT
>TRBJ2-5|NA|NA|TRBV6-5
CASSYSKGGETQYF
TGTGCCAGCAGTTACTCGAAGGGGGGAGAGACCCAGTACTTC
>TRBJ2-5|TRBD1|NA|TRBV6-5
CASSYSSGGLETQYF
TGTGCCAGCAGTTACTCATCAGGGGGATTAGAGACCCAGTACTTC
>TRBJ1-4|NA|NA|TRBV30
CAWTVGALGEKLFF
TGTGCCTGGACTGTGGGGGCCCTTGGTGAAAAACTGTTTTTT
>TRBJ2-5|NA|few|TRBV6-6
CASSSKSGFGETQYF
TGTGCCAGCAGCTCCAAGTCAGGGTTTGGAGAGACCCAGTACTTC
>TRBJ1-1|NA|NA|TRBV3-1/TRBV3-2
CASSQRGGTEAFF
TGTGCCAGCAGCCAACGGGGGGGGACTGAAGCTTTCTTT
>TRBJ2-6|NA|NA|TRBV6-2/TRBV6-3
CASSPFQGAGANVLTF
TGTGCCAGCAGTCCCTTCCAGGGTGCTGGGGCCAACGTCCTGACTTTC
>TRBJ2-3|NA|once|TRBV5-1
CASRGDFGADTQYF
TGCGCCAGCAGAGGGGACTTTGGAGCAGATACGCAGTATTTT
>TRBJ1-1|NA|NA|TRBV12-5
CASGLVRDGKLNTEAFF
TGTGCTAGTGGTTTGGTACGGGACGGAAAATTGAACACTGAAGCTTTCTTT
>TRBJ2-4|TRBD1|NA|TRBV19
CASSMGQTSIIQYF
TGTGCCTCCTCGATGGGACAGACCTCGATCATTCAGTACTTC
>TRBJ2-5|NA|NA|TRBV7-2
CASSLFQGPETQYF
TGTGCCAGCAGCTTATTCCAGGGGCCGGAGACCCAGTACTTC